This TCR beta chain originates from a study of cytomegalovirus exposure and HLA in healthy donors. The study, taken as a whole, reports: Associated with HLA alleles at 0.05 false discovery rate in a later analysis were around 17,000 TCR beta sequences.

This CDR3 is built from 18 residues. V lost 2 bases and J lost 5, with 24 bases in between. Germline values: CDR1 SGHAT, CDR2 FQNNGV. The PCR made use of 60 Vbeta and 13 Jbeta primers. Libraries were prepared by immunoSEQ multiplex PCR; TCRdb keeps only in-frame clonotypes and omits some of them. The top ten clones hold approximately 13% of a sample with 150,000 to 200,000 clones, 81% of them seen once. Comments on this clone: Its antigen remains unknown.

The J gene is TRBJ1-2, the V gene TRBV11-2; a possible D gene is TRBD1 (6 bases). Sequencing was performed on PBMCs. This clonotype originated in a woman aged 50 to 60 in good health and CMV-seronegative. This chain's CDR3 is CASSLLWAGEMVGYGYTF. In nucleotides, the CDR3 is TGTGCCAGCAGCTTACTCTGGGCAGGGGAAATGGTAGGGTATGGCTACACCTTC.